This TCR beta chain was sequenced during a study of CD8 T cells in ankylosing spondylitis. Details on this clonotype: Its antigen is currently unknown.

J gave up 4 bases and V 4 bases, and 5 bases lay outside the gene matches. Germline V CDR1 and CDR2: MNHEY, SVGEGT. The CDR3 runs to 14 residues. Regarding the study as a whole: Disease-linked clones were reportedly significantly enriched in matched ankylosing spondylitis synovial fluid. Blood of patients with ankylosing spondylitis appeared to be characterized by a TCR beta motif of eight highly homologous variants. Reactive arthritis synovial fluid and blood were previously reported to contain some motif variants.

Making the TCR beta libraries involved quantitative 5'-RACE with molecular barcodes. TCRdb redid the calling of the 5' RACE reads with MiXCR, one entry per CDR3 protein. The sample has around 35,000 distinct CDR3 sequences, about an eighth seen once; the top ten hold about 30%. The J gene is TRBJ2-3, the V gene TRBV6-2 or TRBV6-3; 7 nucleotides agree with TRBD2. Sequencing was performed on synovial fluid, either unsorted or a sorted T cell fraction (not recorded which). The receptor was derived from a male donor with ankylosing spondylitis. Here the CDR3 DNA reads TGTGCCAGCAGTTGGCCGGGGGGTGCAGATACGCAGTATTTT. Translating gives CASSWPGGADTQYF.